This TCR beta chain was sequenced during a study of T cell responses to AZD1222 COVID-19 vaccine. The CDR3 consists of 16 residues. V dropped 7 bases and J dropped 4 bases, with 18 bases sitting between them. Germline V CDR1 and CDR2: KGHDR, SFDVKD. Measured with immunoSEQ multiplex PCR; TCRdb has only the in-frame clones, and not every one. Counted here are about 40,000 clones, over 80% occurring once; the ten biggest clones make up 15% to 20%. This clone has only a few counts. Its antigen remains unidentified. Study findings and constraints: Targets within unmutated variant regions were reportedly found for nearly half of spike-specific TCRs.

This receptor was taken from an adult who received the AZD1222 COVID-19 vaccine. The chain carries TRBV24-1 and TRBJ2-2, with D possibly matching TRBD2 (5 bases). Source: peripheral blood, taken 28 days after the second AZD1222 dose. CDR3 coding DNA: TGTGCCACCAGAACAACCGGGCTAGGAGGCACCGGGGAGCTGTTTTTT. Translation gives CATRTTGLGGTGELFF.